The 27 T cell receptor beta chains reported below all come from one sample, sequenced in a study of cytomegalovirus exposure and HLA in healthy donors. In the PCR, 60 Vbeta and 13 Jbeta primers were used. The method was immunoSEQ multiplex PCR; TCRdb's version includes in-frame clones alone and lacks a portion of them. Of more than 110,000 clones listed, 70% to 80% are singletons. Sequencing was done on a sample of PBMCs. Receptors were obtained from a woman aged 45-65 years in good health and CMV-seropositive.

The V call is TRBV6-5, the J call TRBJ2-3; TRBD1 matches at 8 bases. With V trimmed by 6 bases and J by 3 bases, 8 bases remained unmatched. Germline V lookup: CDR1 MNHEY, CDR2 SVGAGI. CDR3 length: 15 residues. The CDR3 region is CASSLGQVKTDTQYF. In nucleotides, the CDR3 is TGTGCCAGCAGCCTGGGACAGGTTAAAACAGATACGCAGTATTTT.

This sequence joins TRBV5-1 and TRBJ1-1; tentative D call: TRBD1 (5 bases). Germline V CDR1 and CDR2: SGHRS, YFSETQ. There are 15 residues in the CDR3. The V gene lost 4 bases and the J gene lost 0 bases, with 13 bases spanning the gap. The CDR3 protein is CASSPDSRMNTEAFF. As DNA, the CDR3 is TGCGCCAGCAGCCCCGACAGCCGGATGAACACTGAAGCTTTCTTT.

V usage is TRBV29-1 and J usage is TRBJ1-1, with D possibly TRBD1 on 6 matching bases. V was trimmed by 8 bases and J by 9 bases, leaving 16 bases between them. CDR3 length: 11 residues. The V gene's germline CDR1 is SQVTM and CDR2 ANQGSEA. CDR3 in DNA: TGCAGCCTGAGAGGGGGGGGAAAAGCTTTCTTT. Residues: CSLRGGGKAFF.

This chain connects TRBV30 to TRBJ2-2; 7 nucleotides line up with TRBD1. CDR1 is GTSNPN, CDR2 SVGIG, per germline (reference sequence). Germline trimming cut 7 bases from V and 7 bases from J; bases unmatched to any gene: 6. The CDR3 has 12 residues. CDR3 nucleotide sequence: TGTGCCTCTTATTCAGGGGGCGGGGAGCTGTTTTTT. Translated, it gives CASYSGGGELFF.

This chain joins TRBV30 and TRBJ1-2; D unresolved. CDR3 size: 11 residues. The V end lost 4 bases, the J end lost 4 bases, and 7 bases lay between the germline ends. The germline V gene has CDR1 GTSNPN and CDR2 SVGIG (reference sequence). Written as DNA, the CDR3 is TGTGCCTGGAATCTTCTCTATGGCTACACCTTC. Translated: CAWNLLYGYTF.

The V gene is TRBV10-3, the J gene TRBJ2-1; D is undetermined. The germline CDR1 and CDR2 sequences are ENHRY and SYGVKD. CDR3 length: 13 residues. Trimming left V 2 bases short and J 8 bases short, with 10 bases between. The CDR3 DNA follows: TGTGCCATCAGTGAGGCTAGATTCTATGAGCAGTTCTTC. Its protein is CAISEARFYEQFF.

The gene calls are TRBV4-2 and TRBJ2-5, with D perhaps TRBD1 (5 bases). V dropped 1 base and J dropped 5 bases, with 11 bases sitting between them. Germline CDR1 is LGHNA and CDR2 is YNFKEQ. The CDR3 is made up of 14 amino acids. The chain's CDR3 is CASSQGGARETQYF. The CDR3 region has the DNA TGTGCCAGCAGCCAAGGTGGGGCCAGGGAGACCCAGTACTTC.

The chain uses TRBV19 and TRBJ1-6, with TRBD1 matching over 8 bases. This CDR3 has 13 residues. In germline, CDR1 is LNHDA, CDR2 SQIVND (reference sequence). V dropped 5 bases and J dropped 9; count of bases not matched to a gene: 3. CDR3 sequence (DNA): TGTGCCAGTAGTCCTGGACAGGGTTCACCCCTCCACTTT. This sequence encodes CASSPGQGSPLHF.

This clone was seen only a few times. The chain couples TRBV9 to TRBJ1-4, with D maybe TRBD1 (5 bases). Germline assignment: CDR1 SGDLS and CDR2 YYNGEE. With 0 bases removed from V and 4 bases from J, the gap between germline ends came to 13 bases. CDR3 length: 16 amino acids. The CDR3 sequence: CASSVADGGNNEKLFF. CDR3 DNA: TGTGCCAGCAGCGTAGCAGACGGGGGGAATAATGAAAAACTGTTTTTT. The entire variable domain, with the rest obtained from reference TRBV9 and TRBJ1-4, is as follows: DSGVTQTPKHLITATGQRVTLRCSPRSGDLSVYWYQQSLDQGLQFLIQYYNGEERAKGNILERFSAQQFPDLHSELNLSSLELGDSALYFCASSVADGGNNEKLFFGSGTQLSVL.

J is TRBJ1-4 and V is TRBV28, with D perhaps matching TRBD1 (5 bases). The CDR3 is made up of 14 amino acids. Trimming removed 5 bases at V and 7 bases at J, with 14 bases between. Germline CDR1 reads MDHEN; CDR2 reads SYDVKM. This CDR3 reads CASSLGGSREKLFF. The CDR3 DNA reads TGTGCCAGCAGTCTTGGGGGGTCTCGTGAAAAACTGTTTTTT.

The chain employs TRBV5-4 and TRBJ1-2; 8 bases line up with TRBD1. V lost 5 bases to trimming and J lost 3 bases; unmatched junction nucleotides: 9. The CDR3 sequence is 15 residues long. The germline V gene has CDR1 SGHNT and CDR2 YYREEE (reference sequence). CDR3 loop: CASSRPDREDYGYTF. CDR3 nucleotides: TGTGCCAGCAGTCGTCCGGACAGGGAAGACTATGGCTACACCTTC.

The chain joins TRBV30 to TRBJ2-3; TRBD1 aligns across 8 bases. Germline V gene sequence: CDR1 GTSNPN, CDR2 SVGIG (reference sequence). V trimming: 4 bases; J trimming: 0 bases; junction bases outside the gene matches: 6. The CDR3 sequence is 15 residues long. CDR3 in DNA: TGTGCCTGGAAGGACAGGGTTTTTAGCACAGATACGCAGTATTTT. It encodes CAWKDRVFSTDTQYF.

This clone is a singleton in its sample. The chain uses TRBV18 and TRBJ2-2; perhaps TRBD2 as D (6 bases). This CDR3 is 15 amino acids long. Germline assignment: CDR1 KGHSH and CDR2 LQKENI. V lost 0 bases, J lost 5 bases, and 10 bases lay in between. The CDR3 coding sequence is TGTGCCAGCTCACCACCCCAGGGAGGAACCGGGGAGCTGTTTTTT. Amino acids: CASSPPQGGTGELFF.

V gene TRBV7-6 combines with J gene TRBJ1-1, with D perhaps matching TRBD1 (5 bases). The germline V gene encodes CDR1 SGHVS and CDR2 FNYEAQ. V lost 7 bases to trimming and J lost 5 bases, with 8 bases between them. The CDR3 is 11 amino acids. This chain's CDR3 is CASTSGTEAFF. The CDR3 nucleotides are TGTGCCAGCACCTCAGGGACTGAAGCTTTCTTT.

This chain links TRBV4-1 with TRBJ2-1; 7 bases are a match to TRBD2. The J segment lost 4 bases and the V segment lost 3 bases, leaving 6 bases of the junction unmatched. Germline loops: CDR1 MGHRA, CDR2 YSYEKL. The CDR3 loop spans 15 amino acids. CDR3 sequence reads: CASSHRDGGYNEQFF. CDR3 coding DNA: TGCGCCAGCAGCCACCGGGACGGGGGGTACAATGAGCAGTTCTTC.

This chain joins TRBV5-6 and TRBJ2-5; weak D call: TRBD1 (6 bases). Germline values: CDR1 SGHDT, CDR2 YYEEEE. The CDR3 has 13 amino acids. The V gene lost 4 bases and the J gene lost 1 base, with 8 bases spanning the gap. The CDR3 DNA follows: TGTGCCAGCAGCCTAGGGGGCCAAGAGACCCAGTACTTC. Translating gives CASSLGGQETQYF.

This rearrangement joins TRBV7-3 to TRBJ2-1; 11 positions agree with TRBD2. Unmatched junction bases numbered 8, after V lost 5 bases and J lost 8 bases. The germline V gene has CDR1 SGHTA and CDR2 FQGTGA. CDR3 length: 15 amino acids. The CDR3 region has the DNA TGTGCCAGCAGCCCGCGGACTAGCGGGCCCTATGAGCAGTTCTTC. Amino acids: CASSPRTSGPYEQFF.

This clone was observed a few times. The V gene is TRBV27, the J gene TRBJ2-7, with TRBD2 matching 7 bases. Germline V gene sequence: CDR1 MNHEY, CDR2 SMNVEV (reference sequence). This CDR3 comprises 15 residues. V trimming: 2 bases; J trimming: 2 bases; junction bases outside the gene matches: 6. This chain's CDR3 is CASSLKSSGTYEQYF. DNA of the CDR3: TGTGCCAGCAGTTTAAAGTCTAGCGGTACCTACGAGCAGTACTTC.

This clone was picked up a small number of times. The CDR3 is CSPLVFNEQFF. The DNA of the CDR3 is TGCAGCCCACTCGTATTCAATGAGCAGTTCTTC. The J gene is TRBJ2-1, the V gene TRBV29-1; D unclear. Trimming took 8 bases from V and 6 from J, leaving 11 bases between them. CDR3 length equals 11 residues. Germline V gives CDR1 SQVTM, CDR2 ANQGSEA.

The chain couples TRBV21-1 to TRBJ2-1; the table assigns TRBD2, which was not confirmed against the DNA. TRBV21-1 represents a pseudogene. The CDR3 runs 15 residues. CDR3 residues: CASSQASGGVYEQFF. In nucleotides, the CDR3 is TGTGCCAGCAGCCAGGCTAGCGGGGGTGTCTATGAGCAGTTCTTC.

The CDR3 DNA is TGTGCCAGCAGCGTAGTCGGCGGGGGGTCTAGCACAGATACGCAGTATTTT. This encodes CASSVVGGGSSTDTQYF. The gene calls are TRBV9 and TRBJ2-3; TRBD2 matches 8 bases. V lost 0 bases and J lost 0; bases outside the gene matches: 6. This CDR3 has 17 residues. Germline V lookup: CDR1 SGDLS, CDR2 YYNGEE. The full variable domain, rest sourced from reference TRBV9 and TRBJ2-3, is DSGVTQTPKHLITATGQRVTLRCSPRSGDLSVYWYQQSLDQGLQFLIQYYNGEERAKGNILERFSAQQFPDLHSELNLSSLELGDSALYFCASSVVGGGSSTDTQYFGPGTRLTVL.

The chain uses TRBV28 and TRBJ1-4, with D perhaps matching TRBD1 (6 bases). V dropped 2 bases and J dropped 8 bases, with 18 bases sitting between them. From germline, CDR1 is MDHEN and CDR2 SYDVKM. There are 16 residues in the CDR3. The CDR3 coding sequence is TGTGCCAGCAGTTTAATCCCAGGGGCGAATGAGGAAAAACTGTTTTTT. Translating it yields CASSLIPGANEEKLFF.

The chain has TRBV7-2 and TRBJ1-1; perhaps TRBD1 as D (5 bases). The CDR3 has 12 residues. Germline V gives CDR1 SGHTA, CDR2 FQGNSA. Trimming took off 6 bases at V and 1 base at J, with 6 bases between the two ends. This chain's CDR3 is CASSTGNTEAFF. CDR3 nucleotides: TGTGCCAGCAGTACAGGGAACACTGAAGCTTTCTTT. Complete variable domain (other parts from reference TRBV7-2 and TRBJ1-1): GAGVSQSPSNKVTEKGKDVELRCDPISGHTALYWYRQSLGQGLEFLIYFQGNSAPDKSGLPSDRFSAERTGGSVSTLTIQRTQQEDSAVYLCASSTGNTEAFFGQGTRLTVV.

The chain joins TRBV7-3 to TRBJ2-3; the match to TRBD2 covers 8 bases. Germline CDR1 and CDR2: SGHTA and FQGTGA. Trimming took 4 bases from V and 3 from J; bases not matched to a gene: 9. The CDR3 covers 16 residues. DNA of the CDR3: TGTGCCAGCAGCTCCCGCGGGGGGCAGGGAACAGATACGCAGTATTTT. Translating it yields CASSSRGGQGTDTQYF.

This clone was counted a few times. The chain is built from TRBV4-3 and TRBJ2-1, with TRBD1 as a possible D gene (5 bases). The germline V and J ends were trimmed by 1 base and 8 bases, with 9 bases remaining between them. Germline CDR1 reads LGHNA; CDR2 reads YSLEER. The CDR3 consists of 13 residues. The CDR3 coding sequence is TGCGCCAGCAGCCAAGTAGGGGTCGATGAGCAGTTCTTC. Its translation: CASSQVGVDEQFF.

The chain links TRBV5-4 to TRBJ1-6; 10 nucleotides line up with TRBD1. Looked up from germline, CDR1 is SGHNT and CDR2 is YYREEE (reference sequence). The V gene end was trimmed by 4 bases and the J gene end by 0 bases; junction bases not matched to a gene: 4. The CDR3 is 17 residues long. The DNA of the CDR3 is TGTGCCAGCAGCGGAGGGACAGGGGTCTCCTATAATTCACCCCTCCACTTT. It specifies CASSGGTGVSYNSPLHF. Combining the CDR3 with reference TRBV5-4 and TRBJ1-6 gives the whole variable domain ETGVTQSPTHLIKTRGQQVTLRCSSQSGHNTVSWYQQALGQGPQFIFQYYREEENGRGNFPPRFSGLQFPNYSSELNVNALELDDSALYLCASSGGTGVSYNSPLHFGNGTRLTVT.

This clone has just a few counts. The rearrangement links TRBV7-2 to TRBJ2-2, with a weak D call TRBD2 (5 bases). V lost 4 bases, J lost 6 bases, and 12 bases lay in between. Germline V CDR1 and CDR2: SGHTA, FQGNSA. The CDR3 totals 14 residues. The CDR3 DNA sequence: TGTGCCAGCAGCTGGTATGGAGGTCCCGGGGAGCTGTTTTTT. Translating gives CASSWYGGPGELFF.